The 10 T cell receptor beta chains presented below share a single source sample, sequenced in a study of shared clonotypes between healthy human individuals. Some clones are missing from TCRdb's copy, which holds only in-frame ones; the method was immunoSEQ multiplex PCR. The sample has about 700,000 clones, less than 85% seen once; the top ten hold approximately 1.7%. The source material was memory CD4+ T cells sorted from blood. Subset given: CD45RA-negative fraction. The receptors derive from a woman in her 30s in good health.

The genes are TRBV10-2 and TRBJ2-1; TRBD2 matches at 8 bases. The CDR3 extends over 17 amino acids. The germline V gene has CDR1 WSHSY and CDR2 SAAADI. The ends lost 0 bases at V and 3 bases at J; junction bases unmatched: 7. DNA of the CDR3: TGCGCCAGCAGTGAGTCACCCAGCGGGAGTTTCTACAATGAGCAGTTCTTC. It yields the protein CASSESPSGSFYNEQFF.

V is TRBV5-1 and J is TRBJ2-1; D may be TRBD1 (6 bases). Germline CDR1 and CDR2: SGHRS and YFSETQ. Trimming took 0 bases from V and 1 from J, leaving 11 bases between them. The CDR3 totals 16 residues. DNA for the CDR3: TGCGCCAGCAGCTTGGTTGGACAGATGTCCTACAATGAGCAGTTCTTC. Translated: CASSLVGQMSYNEQFF.

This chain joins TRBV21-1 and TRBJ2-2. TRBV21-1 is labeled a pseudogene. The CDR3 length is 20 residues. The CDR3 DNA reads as TGTGCCAGCAGCAAAGTGGGGGTGGACCCCCTAGTCCCGAACACCGGGGAGCTGTTTTTT. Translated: CASSKVGVDPLVPNTGELFF.

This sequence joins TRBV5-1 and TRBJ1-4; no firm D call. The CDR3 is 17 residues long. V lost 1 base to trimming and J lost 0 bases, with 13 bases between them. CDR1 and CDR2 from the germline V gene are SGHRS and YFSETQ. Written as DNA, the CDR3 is TGCGCCAGCAGCTTGTGGTCAGGTGATCCAACTAATGAAAAACTGTTTTTT. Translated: CASSLWSGDPTNEKLFF.

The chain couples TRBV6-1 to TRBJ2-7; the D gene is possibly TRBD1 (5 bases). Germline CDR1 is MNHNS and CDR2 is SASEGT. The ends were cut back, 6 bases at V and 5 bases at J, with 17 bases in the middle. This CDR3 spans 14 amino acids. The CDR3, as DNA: TGTGCCAGCAGGATAGGGGCTTGGAACAACGAGCAGTACTTC. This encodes CASRIGAWNNEQYF.

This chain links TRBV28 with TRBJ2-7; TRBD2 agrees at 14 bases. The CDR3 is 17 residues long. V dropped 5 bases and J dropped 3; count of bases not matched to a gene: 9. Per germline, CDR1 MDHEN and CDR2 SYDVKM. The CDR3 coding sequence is TGTGCCAGCAGTCAGCAAGAGGGACTAGCGGGAGTCTACGAGCAGTACTTC. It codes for CASSQQEGLAGVYEQYF.

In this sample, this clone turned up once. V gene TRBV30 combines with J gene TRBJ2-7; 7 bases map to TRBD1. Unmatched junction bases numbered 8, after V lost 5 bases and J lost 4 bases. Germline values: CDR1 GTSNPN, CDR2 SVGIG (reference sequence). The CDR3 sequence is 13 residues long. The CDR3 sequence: CAWRRTGGYEQYF. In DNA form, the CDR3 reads TGTGCCTGGCGACGGACAGGAGGATACGAGCAGTACTTC.

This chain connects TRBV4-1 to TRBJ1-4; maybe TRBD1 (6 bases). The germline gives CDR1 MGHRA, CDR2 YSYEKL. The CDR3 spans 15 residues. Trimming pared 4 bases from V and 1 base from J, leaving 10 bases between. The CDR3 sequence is CASSRVGGTNEKLFF. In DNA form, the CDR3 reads TGCGCCAGCAGCCGAGTAGGGGGAACTAATGAAAAACTGTTTTTT.

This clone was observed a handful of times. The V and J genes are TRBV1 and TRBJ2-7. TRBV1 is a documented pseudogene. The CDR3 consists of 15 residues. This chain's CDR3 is CTSSQPGPDSYEQYF. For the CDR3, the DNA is TGCACCAGCAGCCAGCCGGGCCCCGACTCCTACGAGCAGTACTTC.

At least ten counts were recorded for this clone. DNA of the CDR3: TGTGCCAGCAGCCTAGGGGGGACAGGGTTAAATGAGCAGTTCTTC. Translating it yields CASSLGGTGLNEQFF. J is TRBJ2-1 and V is TRBV28; 9 bases line up with TRBD1. This CDR3 has 15 amino acids. V gave up 6 bases and J gave up 7 bases; unmatched junction bases: 10. Germline V lookup: CDR1 MDHEN, CDR2 SYDVKM.